One and the same sample provided the 10 T cell receptor beta chains below, sequenced in a study of cytomegalovirus exposure and HLA in healthy donors. The PCR was carried out with 60 Vbeta primers and 13 Jbeta primers. Profiling relied on immunoSEQ multiplex PCR, and the TCRdb table lists in-frame clones only, not all of them. The sample yields 150,000 to 250,000 clones, about 80% seen once. The sample was PBMCs. Receptor source: a woman younger than 45 in good health and CMV-seropositive.

This chain joins TRBV7-8 and TRBJ2-4; tentatively, D is TRBD1 (6 bases). In germline, CDR1 is SGHVS, CDR2 FQNEAQ. CDR3 size: 16 residues. V lost 5 bases and J 6 bases, leaving 20 bases between the germline ends. In nucleotides, the CDR3 is TGTGCCAGCAGCAAGGACAGAAGCAGGCGAGGAAACATTCAGTACTTC. The encoded protein is CASSKDRSRRGNIQYF.

This chain uses TRBV7-8 with TRBJ2-7; 9 bases are shared with TRBD1. The germline CDR1 and CDR2 sequences are SGHVS and FQNEAQ. The CDR3 is made up of 15 amino acids. V dropped 5 bases and J dropped 1; count of bases not matched to a gene: 6. The CDR3 loop is CASSHGQGPSYEQYF. Here the CDR3 DNA reads TGTGCCAGCAGCCACGGACAGGGGCCTTCCTACGAGCAGTACTTC.

This clone was found once. The gene calls are TRBV29-1 and TRBJ2-4; tentative D call: TRBD1 (6 bases). The CDR3 runs to 11 residues. Trimming cost V 3 bases and J 6 bases, with 6 bases left between them. In germline, CDR1 is SQVTM, CDR2 ANQGSEA. Here the CDR3 reads CSVDRGNIQYF. DNA for the CDR3: TGCAGCGTTGACAGGGGAAACATTCAGTACTTC.

This chain connects TRBV9 to TRBJ2-1; D is perhaps TRBD2 (6 bases). Per the germline V gene, CDR1 is SGDLS and CDR2 is YYNGEE. V was trimmed by 4 bases and J by 1 base, leaving 12 bases between them. The CDR3 sequence is 15 residues long. In DNA form, the CDR3 reads TGTGCCAGCAGCTATACTGGGAGGTCCTACAATGAGCAGTTCTTC. Translated: CASSYTGRSYNEQFF.

J is TRBJ2-5 and V is TRBV15; tentative D call: TRBD1 (5 bases). The V end was cut by 2 bases, the J end by 2 bases, with 15 bases between. Germline-derived CDR1 and CDR2 are LNHNV and YYDKDF (reference sequence). CDR3 length: 16 amino acids. In DNA form, the CDR3 reads TGTGCCACCAGCAGACCTGTCGGAAGGGGACAAGAGACCCAGTACTTC. Encoded protein: CATSRPVGRGQETQYF.

The rearrangement links TRBV14 to TRBJ2-7; 8 nucleotides line up with TRBD1. V lost 4 bases, J lost 4 bases, and 6 bases stayed unmatched. This CDR3 contains 14 residues. CDR1 and CDR2 (germline): SGHDN, FVKESK. The CDR3 protein is CASSPGGRIYEQYF. The DNA for the CDR3 is TGTGCCAGCAGCCCAGGGGGCAGAATATACGAGCAGTACTTC.

This clone was detected a few times. The chain's CDR3 is CASTLRGSHSYNEQFF. CDR3 nucleotide sequence: TGTGCCAGTACCCTTAGGGGGTCCCACTCCTACAATGAGCAGTTCTTC. The gene calls are TRBV19 and TRBJ2-1, with a weak D call TRBD1 (6 bases). The germline gives CDR1 LNHDA, CDR2 SQIVND (reference sequence). This CDR3 spans 16 amino acids. Trimming shortened V by 7 bases and J by 0 bases, and 16 bases separated the two germline ends.

The sample holds a few counts of this clone. J is TRBJ2-3 and V is TRBV5-1, with TRBD2 matching over 9 bases. In germline, CDR1 is SGHRS, CDR2 YFSETQ. Trimming removed 4 bases from V and 2 bases from J; junction bases left unmatched: 8. This CDR3 is 16 amino acids long. CDR3 sequence (DNA): TGCGCCAGCAGCCATCAGACTAGCGGATTCACAGATACGCAGTATTTT. Protein product: CASSHQTSGFTDTQYF.

This clone has a single count. The gene calls are TRBV4-1 and TRBJ1-3, with 7 nucleotides matching TRBD1. This CDR3 is built from 16 residues. Germline-derived CDR1 and CDR2 are MGHRA and YSYEKL. The V and J ends lost 4 bases and 2 bases, in that order; junction bases with no gene match: 8. CDR3 coding DNA: TGCGCCAGCAGCCCACGCTCCGGGACAGCTGGAAACACCATATATTTT. This codes for CASSPRSGTAGNTIYF.

The CDR3 region is CASSPLDYEQYF. The CDR3 nucleotides are TGTGCCAGCAGCCCACTAGATTACGAGCAGTACTTC. The chain couples TRBV14 to TRBJ2-7; maybe TRBD2 (5 bases). Germline V gene data show CDR1 as SGHDN and CDR2 as FVKESK. The V gene lost 4 bases and the J gene lost 4 bases, with 8 bases spanning the gap. CDR3 length: 12 amino acids.